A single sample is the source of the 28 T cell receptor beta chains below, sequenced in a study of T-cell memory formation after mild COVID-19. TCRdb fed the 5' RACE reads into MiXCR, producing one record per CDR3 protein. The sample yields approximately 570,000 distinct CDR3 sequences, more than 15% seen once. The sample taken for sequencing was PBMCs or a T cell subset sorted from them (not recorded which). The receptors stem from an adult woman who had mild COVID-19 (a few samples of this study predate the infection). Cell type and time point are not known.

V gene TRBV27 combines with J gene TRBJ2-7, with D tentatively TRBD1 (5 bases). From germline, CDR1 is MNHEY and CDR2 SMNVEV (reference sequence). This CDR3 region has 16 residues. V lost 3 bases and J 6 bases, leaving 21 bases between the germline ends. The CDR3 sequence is CASSFEVSRVGIEQYF. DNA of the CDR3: TGTGCCAGCAGTTTTGAGGTTTCCAGGGTAGGAATCGAGCAGTACTTC.

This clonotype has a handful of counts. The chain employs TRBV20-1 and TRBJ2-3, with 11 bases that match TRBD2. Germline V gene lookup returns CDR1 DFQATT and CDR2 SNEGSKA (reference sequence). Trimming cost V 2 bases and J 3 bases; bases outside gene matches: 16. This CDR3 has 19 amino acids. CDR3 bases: TGCAGTGCTAGACGAACTAGCGGGAGTATCAGGGTTCGGACAGATACGCAGTATTTT. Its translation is CSARRTSGSIRVRTDTQYF.

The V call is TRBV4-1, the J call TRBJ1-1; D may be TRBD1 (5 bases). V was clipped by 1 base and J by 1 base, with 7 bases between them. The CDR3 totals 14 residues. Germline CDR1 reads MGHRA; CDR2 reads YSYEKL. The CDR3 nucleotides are TGCGCCAGCAGCCAAGGGGGACGGAACACTGAAGCTTTCTTT. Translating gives CASSQGGRNTEAFF.

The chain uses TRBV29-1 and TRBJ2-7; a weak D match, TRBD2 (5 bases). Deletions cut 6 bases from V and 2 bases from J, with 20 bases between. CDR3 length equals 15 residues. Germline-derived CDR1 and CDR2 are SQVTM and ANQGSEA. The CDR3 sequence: CSVAGSASTTYEQYF. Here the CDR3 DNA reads TGCAGCGTGGCTGGGAGTGCCTCCACCACCTACGAGCAGTACTTC.

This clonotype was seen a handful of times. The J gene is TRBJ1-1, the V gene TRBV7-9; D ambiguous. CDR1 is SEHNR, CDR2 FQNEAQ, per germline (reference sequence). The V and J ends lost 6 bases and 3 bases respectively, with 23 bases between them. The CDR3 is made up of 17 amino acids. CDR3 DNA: TGTGCCAGCAGACAAACCGGGAAGCAAATCCGACACACTGAAGCTTTCTTT. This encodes CASRQTGKQIRHTEAFF.

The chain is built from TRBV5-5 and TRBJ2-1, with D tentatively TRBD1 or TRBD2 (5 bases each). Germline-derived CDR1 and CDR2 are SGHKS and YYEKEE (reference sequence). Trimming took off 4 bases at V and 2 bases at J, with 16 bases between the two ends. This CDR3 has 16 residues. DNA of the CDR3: TGTGCCAGCAGCATAAAGGGACGCCTAGCCTACAATGAGCAGTTCTTC. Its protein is CASSIKGRLAYNEQFF.

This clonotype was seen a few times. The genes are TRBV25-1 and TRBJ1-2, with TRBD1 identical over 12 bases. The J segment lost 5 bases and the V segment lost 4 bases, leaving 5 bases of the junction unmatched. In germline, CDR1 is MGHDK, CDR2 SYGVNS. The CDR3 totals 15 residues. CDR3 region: CASSVGTGGGYGYTF. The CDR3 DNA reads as TGTGCCAGCAGTGTTGGGACAGGGGGCGGGTATGGCTACACCTTC.

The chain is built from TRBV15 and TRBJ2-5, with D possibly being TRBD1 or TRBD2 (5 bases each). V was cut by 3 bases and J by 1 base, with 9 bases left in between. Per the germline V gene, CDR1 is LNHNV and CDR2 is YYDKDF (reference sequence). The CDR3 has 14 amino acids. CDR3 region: CATSSEGTQETQYF. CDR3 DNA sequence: TGTGCCACCAGCAGTGAGGGGACCCAAGAGACCCAGTACTTC.

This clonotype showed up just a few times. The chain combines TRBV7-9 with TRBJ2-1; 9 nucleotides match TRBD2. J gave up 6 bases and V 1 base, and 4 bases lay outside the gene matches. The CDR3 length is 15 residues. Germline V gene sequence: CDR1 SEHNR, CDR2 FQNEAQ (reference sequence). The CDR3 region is CASSLGPSGTNEQFF. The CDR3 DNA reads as TGTGCCAGCAGCTTAGGGCCTAGCGGGACCAATGAGCAGTTCTTC.

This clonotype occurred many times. The CDR3 DNA sequence: TGTGCCAGCAGCTTAGCGGCCCAACCGAACACTGAAGCTTTCTTT. Its translation: CASSLAAQPNTEAFF. The chain uses TRBV7-6 and TRBJ1-1; no clear D gene. The CDR3 runs to 15 residues. In germline, CDR1 is SGHVS, CDR2 FNYEAQ. V dropped 0 bases and J dropped 1 base, with 9 bases sitting between them.

CDR3 bases: TGTGCCAGCAGCTCCCAAGTTGGGGCGGCCAGCACAGATACGCAGTATTTT. It translates to CASSSQVGAASTDTQYF. The chain combines TRBV27 with TRBJ2-3, with TRBD1 as a possible D gene (5 bases). The CDR3 extends over 17 amino acids. The V gene lost 6 bases and the J gene lost 0 bases, with 19 bases spanning the gap. Looked up from germline, CDR1 is MNHEY and CDR2 is SMNVEV (reference sequence).

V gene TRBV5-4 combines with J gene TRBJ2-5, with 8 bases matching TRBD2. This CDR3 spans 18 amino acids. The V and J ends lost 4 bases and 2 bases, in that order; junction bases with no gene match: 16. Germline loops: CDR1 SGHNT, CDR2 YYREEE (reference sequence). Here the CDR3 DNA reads TGTGCCAGCAGCCAACGGCCTTTGCCAGCGGGAGTACAAGAGACCCAGTACTTC. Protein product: CASSQRPLPAGVQETQYF.

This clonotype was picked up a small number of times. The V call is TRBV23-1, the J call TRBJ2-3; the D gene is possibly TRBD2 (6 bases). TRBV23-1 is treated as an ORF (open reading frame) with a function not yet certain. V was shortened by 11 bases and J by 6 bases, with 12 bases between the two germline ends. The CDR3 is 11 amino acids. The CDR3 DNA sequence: TGCGCCTGCACGGAGGGGGATACGCAGTATTTT. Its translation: CACTEGDTQYF.

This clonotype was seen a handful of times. The CDR3 reads CASSAWDHSYEQYF. CDR3 DNA: TGTGCCAGCAGCGCCTGGGACCACTCCTACGAGCAGTACTTC. The V gene is TRBV9, the J gene TRBJ2-7; D tentatively reads TRBD1 or TRBD2 (5 bases each). CDR1 SGDLS and CDR2 YYNGEE come from the germline V gene. Trimming pared 3 bases from V and 0 bases from J, leaving 10 bases between. The CDR3 loop spans 14 amino acids.

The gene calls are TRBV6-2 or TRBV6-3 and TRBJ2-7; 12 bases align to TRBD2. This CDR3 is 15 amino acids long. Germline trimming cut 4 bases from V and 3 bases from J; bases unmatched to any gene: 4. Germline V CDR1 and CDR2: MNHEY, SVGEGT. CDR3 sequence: CASSSTSGRHYEQYF. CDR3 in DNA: TGTGCCAGCAGTTCGACTAGCGGGAGACACTACGAGCAGTACTTC.

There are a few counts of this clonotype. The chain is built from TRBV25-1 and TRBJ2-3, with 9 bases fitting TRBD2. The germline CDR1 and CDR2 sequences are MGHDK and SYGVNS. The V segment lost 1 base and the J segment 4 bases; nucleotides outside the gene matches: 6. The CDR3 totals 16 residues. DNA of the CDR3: TGTGCCAGCAGTGAATGGGCTAGCGGGATCGCAGATACGCAGTATTTT. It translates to CASSEWASGIADTQYF.

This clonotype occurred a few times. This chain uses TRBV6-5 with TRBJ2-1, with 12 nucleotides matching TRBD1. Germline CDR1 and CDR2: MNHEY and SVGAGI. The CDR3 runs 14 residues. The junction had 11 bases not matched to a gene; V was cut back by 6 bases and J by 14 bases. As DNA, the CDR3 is TGTGCCAGCAGGACCGGGACAGGGGGCCTATGGGAGTTCTTC. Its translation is CASRTGTGGLWEFF.

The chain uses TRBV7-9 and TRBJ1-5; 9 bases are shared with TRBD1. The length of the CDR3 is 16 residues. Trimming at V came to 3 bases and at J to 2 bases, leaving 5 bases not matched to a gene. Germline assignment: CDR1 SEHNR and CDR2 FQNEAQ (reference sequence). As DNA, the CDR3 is TGTGCCAGCAGCTTGGACAGGGGTCTCGGCAATCAGCCCCAGCATTTT. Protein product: CASSLDRGLGNQPQHF.

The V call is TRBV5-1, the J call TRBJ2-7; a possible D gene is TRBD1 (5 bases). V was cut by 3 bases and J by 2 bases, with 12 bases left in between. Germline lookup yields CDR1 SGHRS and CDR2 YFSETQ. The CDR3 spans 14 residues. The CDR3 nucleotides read TGCGCCAGCAGCTATCAGGGAATGGCCTACGAGCAGTACTTC. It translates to CASSYQGMAYEQYF. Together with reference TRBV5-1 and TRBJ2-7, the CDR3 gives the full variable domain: KAGVTQTPRYLIKTRGQQVTLSCSPISGHRSVSWYQQTPGQGLQFLFEYFSETQRNKGNFPGRFSGRQFSNSRSEMNVSTLELGDSALYLCASSYQGMAYEQYFGPGTRLTVT.

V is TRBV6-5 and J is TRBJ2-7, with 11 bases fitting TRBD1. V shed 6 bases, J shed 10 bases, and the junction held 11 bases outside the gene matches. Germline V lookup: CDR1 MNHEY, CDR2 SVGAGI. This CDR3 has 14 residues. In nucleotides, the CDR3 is TGTGCCAGCAGCACCGGGACAGGGGGGCGAGTTCAGTACTTC. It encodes CASSTGTGGRVQYF.

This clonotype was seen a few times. CDR3 DNA sequence: TGTGCCAGCAGCTCCAGAGGCGACGCTTTCCCGCGCAATGAGCAGTTCTTC. Translated, it gives CASSSRGDAFPRNEQFF. The chain couples TRBV6-5 to TRBJ2-1, with D uncertain. The germline gives CDR1 MNHEY, CDR2 SVGAGI. The germline V and J ends were trimmed by 6 bases and 6 bases, with 24 bases remaining between them. The length of the CDR3 is 17 residues.

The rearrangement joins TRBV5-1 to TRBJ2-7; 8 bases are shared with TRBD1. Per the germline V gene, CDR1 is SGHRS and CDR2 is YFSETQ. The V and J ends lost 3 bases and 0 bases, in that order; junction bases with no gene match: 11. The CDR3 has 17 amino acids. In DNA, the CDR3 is TGCGCCAGCAGCTGGAGGTCCGAGACAGGGGCCTCCTACGAGCAGTACTTC. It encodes CASSWRSETGASYEQYF.

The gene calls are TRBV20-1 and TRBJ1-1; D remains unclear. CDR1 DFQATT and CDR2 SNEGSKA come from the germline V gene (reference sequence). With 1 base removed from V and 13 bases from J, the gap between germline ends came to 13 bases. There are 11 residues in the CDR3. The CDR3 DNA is TGCAGTGCTAGAGCGATCGCTGACGGTTTCTTT. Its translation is CSARAIADGFF.

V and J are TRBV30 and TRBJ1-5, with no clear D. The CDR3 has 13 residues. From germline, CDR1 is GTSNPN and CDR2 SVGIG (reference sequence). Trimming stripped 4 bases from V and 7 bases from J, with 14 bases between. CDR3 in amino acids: CAWTGSGRQPQHF. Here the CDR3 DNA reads TGTGCCTGGACTGGGTCTGGAAGGCAGCCCCAGCATTTT.

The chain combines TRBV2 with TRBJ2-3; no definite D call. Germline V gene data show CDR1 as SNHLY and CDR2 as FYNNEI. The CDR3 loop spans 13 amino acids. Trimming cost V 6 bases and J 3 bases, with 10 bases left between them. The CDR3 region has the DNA TGTGCCAGCAGCGCCAGGTGGACAGATACGCAGTATTTT. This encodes CASSARWTDTQYF.

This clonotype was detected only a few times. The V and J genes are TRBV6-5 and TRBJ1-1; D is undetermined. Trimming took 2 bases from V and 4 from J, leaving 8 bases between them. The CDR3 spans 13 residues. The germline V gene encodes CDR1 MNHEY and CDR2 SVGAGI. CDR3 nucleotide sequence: TGTGCCAGCAGTTACATGGAGTCCACTGAAGCTTTCTTT. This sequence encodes CASSYMESTEAFF.

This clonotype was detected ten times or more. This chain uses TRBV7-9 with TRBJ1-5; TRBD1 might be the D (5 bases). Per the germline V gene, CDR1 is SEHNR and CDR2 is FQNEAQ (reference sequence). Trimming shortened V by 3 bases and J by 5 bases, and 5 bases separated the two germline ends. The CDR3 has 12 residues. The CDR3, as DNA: TGTGCCAGCAGCTTGGGGGATCAGCCCCAGCATTTT. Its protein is CASSLGDQPQHF.

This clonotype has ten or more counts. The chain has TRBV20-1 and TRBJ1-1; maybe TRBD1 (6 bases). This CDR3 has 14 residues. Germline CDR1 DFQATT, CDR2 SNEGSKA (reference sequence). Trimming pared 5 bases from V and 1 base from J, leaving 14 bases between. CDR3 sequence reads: CSAAPGAGNTEAFF. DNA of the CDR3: TGCAGTGCTGCCCCGGGGGCGGGGAACACTGAAGCTTTCTTT.